The TCR beta chain described here comes from a study of Ad26.COV2.S vaccination and SARS-CoV-2 variants. A single count supports this clone. Between the trimmed V and J ends, which lost 3 bases and 4 bases, there was a span of 9 bases. The V gene's germline CDR1 is DFQATT and CDR2 SNEGSKA (reference sequence). The CDR3 totals 13 residues. Data came from immunoSEQ multiplex PCR; TCRdb stores just in-frame clones and leaves some out. The sample consists of 250,000 to 300,000 clones, around 87% of them appearing once. Treatment denoted: about 20 received Ad26.COV2.S at low or high dose, single or two shots; about 5 received placebo; per-sample allocation not given. Repertoires come from day 63 after the first vaccine or placebo injection.

The receptor was derived from a person between 18 and 65 years old who received the Ad26.COV2.S COVID-19 vaccine or a placebo. The chain is built from TRBV20-1 and TRBJ2-2; D gene uncertain. Here the sequenced sample was peripheral blood, taken in a trial of Ad26.COV2.S vaccine versus placebo. The CDR3 loop is CSASSAVTGELFF. CDR3 coding DNA: TGCAGTGCTAGTTCCGCGGTCACCGGGGAGCTGTTTTTT.